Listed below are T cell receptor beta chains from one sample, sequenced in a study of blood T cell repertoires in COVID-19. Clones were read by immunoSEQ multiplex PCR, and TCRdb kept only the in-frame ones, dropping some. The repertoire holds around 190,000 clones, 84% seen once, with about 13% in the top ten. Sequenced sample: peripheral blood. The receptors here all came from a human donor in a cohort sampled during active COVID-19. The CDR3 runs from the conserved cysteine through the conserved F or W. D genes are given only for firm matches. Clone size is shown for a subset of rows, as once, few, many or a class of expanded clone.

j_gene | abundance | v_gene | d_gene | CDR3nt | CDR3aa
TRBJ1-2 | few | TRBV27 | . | TGTGCCAGCAGCTTACAGGGTTACTATGGCTACACCTTC | CASSLQGYYGYTF
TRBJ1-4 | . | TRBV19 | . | TGTGCCAGTAGTATGGGTCAGGTTGAGAATGAAAAACTGTTTTTT | CASSMGQVENEKLFF
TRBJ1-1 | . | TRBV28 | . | TGTGCCAGCAGTTTATGGAGGGTTAGTGGCAAGAACACTGAAGCTTTCTTT | CASSLWRVSGKNTEAFF
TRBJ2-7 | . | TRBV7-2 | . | TGTGCCAGCAGCTTAGCACTGGAGCGACCTTACGAGCAGTACTTC | CASSLALERPYEQYF
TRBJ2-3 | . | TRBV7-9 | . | TGTGCCAGCAGCTTAAGTTTTGGACAGGGAGGGACAGATACGCAGTATTTT | CASSLSFGQGGTDTQYF
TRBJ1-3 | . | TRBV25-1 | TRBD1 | TGTGCCAGCAGTGATCCTGACAGGGGTGACATATATTTT | CASSDPDRGDIYF
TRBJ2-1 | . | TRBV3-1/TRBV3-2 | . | TGTGCCAGCAGCCAACAACTAGCATGGGAGCAGTTCTTC | CASSQQLAWEQFF
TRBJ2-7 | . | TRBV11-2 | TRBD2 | TGTGCCAGCAGCTTCGAGGGGACTAGCGGGACCCACGAGCAGTACTTC | CASSFEGTSGTHEQYF
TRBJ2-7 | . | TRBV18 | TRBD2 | TGTGCCAGCCGCCCCACTAGCGGGAGATTCGAGCAGTACTTC | CASRPTSGRFEQYF
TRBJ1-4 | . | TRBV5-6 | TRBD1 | TGTGCCAGCAGCCCCTGGAGGGGGCTCTATAATGAAAAACTGTTTTTT | CASSPWRGLYNEKLFF
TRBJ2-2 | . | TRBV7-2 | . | TGTGCCAGCAGCCCCCTACGACAGAACCACGGGGAGCTGTTTTTT | CASSPLRQNHGELFF
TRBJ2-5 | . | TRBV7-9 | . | TGTGCCAGCAGCTTCCTCACGACTGGGGAGACCCAGTACTTC | CASSFLTTGETQYF
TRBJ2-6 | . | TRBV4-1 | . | TGCGCCAGCAGCCTTGGGCAGGCTATCTCTGGGGCCAACGTCCTGACTTTC | CASSLGQAISGANVLTF
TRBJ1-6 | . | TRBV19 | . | TGTGCCAGTAGCGGGTTGAGCTCCTATAATTCACCCCTCCACTTT | CASSGLSSYNSPLHF
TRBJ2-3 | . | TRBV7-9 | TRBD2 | TGTGCCAGCAGTTCTGGACTAGCGGGAGGTGGAGATACGCAGTATTTT | CASSSGLAGGGDTQYF
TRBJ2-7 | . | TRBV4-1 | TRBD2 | TGCGCCAGCAGCCAAGGACCATTTCAACTAGCGGTAGCCTACGAGCAGTACTTC | CASSQGPFQLAVAYEQYF
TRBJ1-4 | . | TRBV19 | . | TGTGCCAGTAGTATTTATGGCCTTGCAACTAATGAAAAACTGTTTTTT | CASSIYGLATNEKLFF
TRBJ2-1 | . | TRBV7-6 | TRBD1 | TGTGCCAGCAGCTTGGGCGGGACAGGGGTCTACAATGAGCAGTTCTTC | CASSLGGTGVYNEQFF
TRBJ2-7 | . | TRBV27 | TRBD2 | TGTGCCAGCAGAATACTAGCGGGAGACTACGAGCAGTACTTC | CASRILAGDYEQYF
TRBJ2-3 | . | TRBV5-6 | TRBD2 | TGTGCCAGCAGCTTGCCCCTAGCGGCTAGCACAGATACGCAGTATTTT | CASSLPLAASTDTQYF
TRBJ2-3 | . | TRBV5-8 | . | TGTGCCAGCAGCTTGGGGGCACGGAGCACAGATACGCAGTATTTT | CASSLGARSTDTQYF
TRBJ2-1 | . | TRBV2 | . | TGTGCCAGCACCCAGGGGTGGGATGAGCAGTTCTTC | CASTQGWDEQFF
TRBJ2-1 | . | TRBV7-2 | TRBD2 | TGTGCCAGCAGCCTTCCGGGAGGGATAAATGAGCAGTTCTTC | CASSLPGGINEQFF
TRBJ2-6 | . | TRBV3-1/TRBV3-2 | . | TGTGCCAGCAGCCGATGGGACACCCGTTCTGGGGCCAACGTCCTGACTTTC | CASSRWDTRSGANVLTF
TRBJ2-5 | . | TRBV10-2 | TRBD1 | TGCGCCAGCAGTGATTCTTCCGGGACAGGGAGGGGAGAGACCCAGTACTTC | CASSDSSGTGRGETQYF
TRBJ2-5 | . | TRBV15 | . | TGTGCCACCAGCAGAGAGTCCCCAGGGGCGCGTTGGGAGACCCAGTACTTC | CATSRESPGARWETQYF
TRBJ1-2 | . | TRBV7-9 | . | TGTGCCAGCAGCTCCGACGGAGCTATAAACTATGGCTACACCTTC | CASSSDGAINYGYTF
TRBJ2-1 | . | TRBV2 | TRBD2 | TGTGCCAGCAGTGGGGGACTAGCGGGCTACAATGAGCAGTTCTTC | CASSGGLAGYNEQFF
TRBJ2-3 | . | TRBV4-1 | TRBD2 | TGCGCCAGCAGCCAATCGGGACGGGAGGTAGCAGATACGCAGTATTTT | CASSQSGREVADTQYF
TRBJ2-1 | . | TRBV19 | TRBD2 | TGTGCCAGTAGTTTAAGCGGGAGATGGGGGGTAGGATTCAATGAGCAGTTCTTC | CASSLSGRWGVGFNEQFF
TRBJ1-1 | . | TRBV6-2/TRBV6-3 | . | TGTGCCAGCAGTTACGGTTCACAGCTCCTGAACACTGAAGCTTTCTTT | CASSYGSQLLNTEAFF
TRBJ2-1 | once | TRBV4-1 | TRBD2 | TGCGCCAGCAGCCAAGTAGCGGGGGCGAGCTCCTACAATGAGCAGTTCTTC | CASSQVAGASSYNEQFF
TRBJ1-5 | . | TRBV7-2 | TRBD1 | TGTGCCAGCAGCCCTAGGACAGGGCCCGCCAGGACCCAGCATTTT | CASSPRTGPARTQHF
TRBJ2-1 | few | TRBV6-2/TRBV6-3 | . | TGTGCCAGCAGTTATTCAGGTTCCCTGAATGAGCAGTTCTTC | CASSYSGSLNEQFF
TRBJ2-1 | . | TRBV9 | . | TGTGCCAGCAGCGTAGAAGGTGCTAGAGCGTACAATGAGCAGTTCTTC | CASSVEGARAYNEQFF
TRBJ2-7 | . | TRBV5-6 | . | TGTGCCAGCAGCTTGACTTCCGGGAGTGGCTACGAGCAGTACTTC | CASSLTSGSGYEQYF
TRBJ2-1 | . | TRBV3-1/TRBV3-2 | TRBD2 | TGTGCCAGCAGCCATGGGACTAGCGGGTCTGAGCAGTTCTTC | CASSHGTSGSEQFF
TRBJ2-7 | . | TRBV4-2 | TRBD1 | TGTGCCAGCAGTTCAAGGACAGGGAGGAGCTCCTACGAGCAGTACTTC | CASSSRTGRSSYEQYF
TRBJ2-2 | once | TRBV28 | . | TGTGCCAGCACTGATTGGGGCCGTCTTAGCGGGGAGCTGTTTTTT | CASTDWGRLSGELFF
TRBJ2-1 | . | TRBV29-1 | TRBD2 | TGCAGCGCTTGGACTAGCGCATACAATGAGCAGTTCTTC | CSAWTSAYNEQFF
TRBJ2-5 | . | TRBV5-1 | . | TGCGCCAGCAGCTTGGGGGCCCAAGAGACCCAGTACTTC | CASSLGAQETQYF
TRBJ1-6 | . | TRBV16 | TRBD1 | TGTGCCAGCAGCCAACCCGGGACCAGGGGGTTTAATTCACCCCTCCACTTT | CASSQPGTRGFNSPLHF
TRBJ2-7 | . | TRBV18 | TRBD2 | TGTGCCAGCTCACCGACTAGCGGGAGACCCCACGAGCAGTACTTC | CASSPTSGRPHEQYF
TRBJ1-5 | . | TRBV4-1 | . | TGCGCCAGCAGCCAACCCGGCAGGGGAAATCAGCCCCAGCATTTT | CASSQPGRGNQPQHF
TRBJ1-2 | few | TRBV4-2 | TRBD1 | TGTGCCAGCAGCCAAGAACAGGGGGCTAACTATGGCTACACCTTC | CASSQEQGANYGYTF
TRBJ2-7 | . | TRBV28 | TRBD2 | TGTGCCAGCAGTATATTGCAGACTAGCGGCGAGCAGTACTTC | CASSILQTSGEQYF
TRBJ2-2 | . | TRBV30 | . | TGTGCCTGGAGGCAGGGCATGAACACCGGGGAGCTGTTTTTT | CAWRQGMNTGELFF
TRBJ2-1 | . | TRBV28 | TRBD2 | TGTGCCAGCAGCTCTACTAGGACTAGTAGAGGTGAGCAGTTCTTC | CASSSTRTSRGEQFF
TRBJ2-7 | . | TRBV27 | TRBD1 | TGTGCCAGCAGTCCACAGGGGGGCGTCCCCTACGAGCAGTACTTC | CASSPQGGVPYEQYF
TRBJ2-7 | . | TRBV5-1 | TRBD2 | TGCGCCAGCAGCTTCGAGGGAGGGAGGACCTACGAGCAGTACTTC | CASSFEGGRTYEQYF